This T cell receptor (beta chain) came from a study of STAT5B mutations in CD4+ large granular lymphocyte leukemia. Study findings and constraints: No patients shared main leukemic clonotypes, though 25% to 30% appeared at low frequency elsewhere. Compared with healthy controls (2/35), patient top clones favored TRBV06 (8/27). The CD4+ versus CD8+ T-LGLL clonality difference may reflect limited sample size. Patient CD4-sorted repertoires stayed more clonal than healthy ones after leukemic-clone removal.

Points on this clone: Its specificity is not known.

Trimming took off 1 base at V and 6 bases at J, with 10 bases between the two ends. Per germline, CDR1 SGHTA and CDR2 FQGNSA. This CDR3 comprises 13 residues. Clones were read by immunoSEQ multiplex PCR, and TCRdb kept only the in-frame ones, dropping some. The table has 35,000 to 45,000 clones, 65% to 90% seen once. The specimen sequenced was CD4+ T cells from blood buffy coats. This receptor was identified in a human donor in good health. V usage is TRBV7-2 and J usage is TRBJ2-7; D call uncertain. The CDR3, as DNA: TGTGCCAGCAGCTTAGGGCAGTATGGCGAGCAGTACTTC. Translated, it gives CASSLGQYGEQYF.